This passage covers 2 T cell receptor beta chains from one sample sequenced in a study of TIL therapy for anti-PD-1-resistant metastatic lung cancer. The immunoSEQ assay was v3. The repertoire was sequenced with immunoSEQ multiplex PCR; TCRdb's copy has only in-frame clones and lacks some. The sample carries 45,000 to 75,000 clones, around 86% recorded once. This sample's time point: pre-treatment sample, taken before nivolumab and TIL therapy. Here the sequenced sample was blood, taken at baseline. Receptors originate from a person between 25 and 80 years old with non-small cell lung cancer.

The count of this clone is one. The chain combines TRBV5-4 with TRBJ2-5; D is unresolved. Trimming shortened V by 4 bases and J by 5 bases, and 12 bases separated the two germline ends. The germline V gene encodes CDR1 SGHNT and CDR2 YYREEE (reference sequence). The CDR3 length is 13 residues. Written as DNA, the CDR3 is TGTGCCAGCAGCCATCCGGTGGTGGAGACCCAGTACTTC. Translation: CASSHPVVETQYF. Variable domain in full (rest from reference TRBV5-4 and TRBJ2-5): ETGVTQSPTHLIKTRGQQVTLRCSSQSGHNTVSWYQQALGQGPQFIFQYYREEENGRGNFPPRFSGLQFPNYSSELNVNALELDDSALYLCASSHPVVETQYFGPGTRLLVL.

The sample holds a few counts of this clone. This chain uses TRBV2 with TRBJ1-5; D ambiguous. This CDR3 has 17 amino acids. In germline, CDR1 is SNHLY, CDR2 FYNNEI. The V end was cut by 1 base, the J end by 4 bases, with 17 bases between. DNA of the CDR3: TGTGCCAGCAGTGAAGGCGAGTGGGTATTGAGGAATCAGCCCCAGCATTTT. Encoded protein: CASSEGEWVLRNQPQHF.